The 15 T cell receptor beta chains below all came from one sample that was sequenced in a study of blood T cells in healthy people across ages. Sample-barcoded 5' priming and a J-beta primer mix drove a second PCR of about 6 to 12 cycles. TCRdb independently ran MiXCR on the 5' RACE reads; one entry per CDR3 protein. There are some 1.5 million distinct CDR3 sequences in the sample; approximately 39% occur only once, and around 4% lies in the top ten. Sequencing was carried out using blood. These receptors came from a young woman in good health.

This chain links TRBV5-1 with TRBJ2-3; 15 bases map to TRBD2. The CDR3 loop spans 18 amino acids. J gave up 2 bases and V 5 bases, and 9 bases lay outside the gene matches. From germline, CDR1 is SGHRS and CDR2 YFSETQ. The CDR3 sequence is CASSLLGLAGGFTDTQYF. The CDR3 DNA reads TGCGCCAGCAGTTTATTGGGACTAGCGGGGGGATTCACAGATACGCAGTATTTT.

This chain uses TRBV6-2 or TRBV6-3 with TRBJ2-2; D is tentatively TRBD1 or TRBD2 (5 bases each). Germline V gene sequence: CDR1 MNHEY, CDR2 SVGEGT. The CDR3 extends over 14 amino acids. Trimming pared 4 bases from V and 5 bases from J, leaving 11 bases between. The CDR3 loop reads CASSSPEGTGELFF. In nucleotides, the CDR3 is TGTGCCAGCAGTTCCCCCGAGGGGACCGGGGAGCTGTTTTTT.

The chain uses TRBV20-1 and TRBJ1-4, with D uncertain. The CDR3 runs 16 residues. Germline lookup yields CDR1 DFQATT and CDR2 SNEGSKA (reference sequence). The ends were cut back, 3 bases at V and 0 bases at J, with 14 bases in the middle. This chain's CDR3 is CSASGRSYSTNEKLFF. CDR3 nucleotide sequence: TGCAGTGCTAGCGGCAGAAGTTACTCAACTAATGAAAAACTGTTTTTT.

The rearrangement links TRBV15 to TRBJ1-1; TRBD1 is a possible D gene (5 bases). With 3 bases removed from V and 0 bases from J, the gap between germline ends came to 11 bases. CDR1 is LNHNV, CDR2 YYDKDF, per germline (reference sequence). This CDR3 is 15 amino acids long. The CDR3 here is CATSRGRPLNTEAFF. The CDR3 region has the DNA TGTGCCACCAGCAGGGGACGGCCTTTGAACACTGAAGCTTTCTTT.

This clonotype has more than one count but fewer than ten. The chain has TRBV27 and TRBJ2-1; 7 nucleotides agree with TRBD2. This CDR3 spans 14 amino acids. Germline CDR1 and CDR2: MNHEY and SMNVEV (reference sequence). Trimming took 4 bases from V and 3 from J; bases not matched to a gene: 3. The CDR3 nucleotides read TGTGCCAGCAGTTCCGGACTAGTCTACAATGAGCAGTTCTTC. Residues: CASSSGLVYNEQFF.

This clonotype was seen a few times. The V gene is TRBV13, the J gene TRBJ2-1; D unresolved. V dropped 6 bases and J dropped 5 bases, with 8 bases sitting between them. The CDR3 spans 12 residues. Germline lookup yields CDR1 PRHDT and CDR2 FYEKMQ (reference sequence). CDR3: CASRVLNNEQFF. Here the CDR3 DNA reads TGTGCCAGCAGGGTTTTGAACAATGAGCAGTTCTTC. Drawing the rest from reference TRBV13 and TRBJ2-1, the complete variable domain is AAGVIQSPRHLIKEKRETATLKCYPIPRHDTVYWYQQGPGQDPQFLISFYEKMQSDKGSIPDRFSAQQFSDYHSELNMSSLELGDSALYFCASRVLNNEQFFGPGTRLTVL.

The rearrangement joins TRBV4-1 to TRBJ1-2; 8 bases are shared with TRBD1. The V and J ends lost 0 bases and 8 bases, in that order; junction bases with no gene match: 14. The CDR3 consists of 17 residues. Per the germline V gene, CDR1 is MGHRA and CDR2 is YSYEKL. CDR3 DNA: TGCGCCAGCAGCCAAGATTCGGCAGGGGGCATAGGGACCGGCTACACCTTC. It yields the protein CASSQDSAGGIGTGYTF.

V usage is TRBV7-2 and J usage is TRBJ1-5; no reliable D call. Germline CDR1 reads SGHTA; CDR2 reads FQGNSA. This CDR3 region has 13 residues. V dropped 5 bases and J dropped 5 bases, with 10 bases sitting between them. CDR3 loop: CASSALHDQPQHF. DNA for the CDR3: TGTGCCAGCAGCGCCCTACACGATCAGCCCCAGCATTTT.

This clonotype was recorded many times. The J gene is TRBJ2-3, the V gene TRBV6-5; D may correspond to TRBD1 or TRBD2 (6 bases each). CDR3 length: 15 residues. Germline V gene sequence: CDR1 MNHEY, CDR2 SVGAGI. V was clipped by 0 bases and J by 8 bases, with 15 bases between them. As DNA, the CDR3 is TGTGCCAGCAGTTACTCGTTCAGGGGAGGAGGTACGCAGTATTTT. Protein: CASSYSFRGGGTQYF.

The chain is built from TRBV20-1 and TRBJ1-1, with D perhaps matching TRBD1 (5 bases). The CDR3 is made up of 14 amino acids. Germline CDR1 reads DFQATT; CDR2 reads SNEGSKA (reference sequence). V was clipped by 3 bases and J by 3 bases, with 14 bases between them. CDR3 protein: CSASDWGRDTEAFF. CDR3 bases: TGCAGTGCTAGTGATTGGGGGAGGGACACTGAAGCTTTCTTT.

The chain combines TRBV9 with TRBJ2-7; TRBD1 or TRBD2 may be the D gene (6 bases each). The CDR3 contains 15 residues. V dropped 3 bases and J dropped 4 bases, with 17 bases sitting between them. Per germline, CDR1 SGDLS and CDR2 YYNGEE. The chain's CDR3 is CASSAKGGQKYEQYF. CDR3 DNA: TGTGCCAGCAGCGCCAAAGGGGGGCAGAAGTACGAGCAGTACTTC.

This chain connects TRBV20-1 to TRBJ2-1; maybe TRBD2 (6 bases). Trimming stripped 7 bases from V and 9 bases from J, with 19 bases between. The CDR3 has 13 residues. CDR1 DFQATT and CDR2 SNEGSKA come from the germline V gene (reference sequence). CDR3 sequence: CSERIGSTGEQFF. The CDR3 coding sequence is TGCAGTGAACGTATCGGGAGTACCGGTGAGCAGTTCTTC.

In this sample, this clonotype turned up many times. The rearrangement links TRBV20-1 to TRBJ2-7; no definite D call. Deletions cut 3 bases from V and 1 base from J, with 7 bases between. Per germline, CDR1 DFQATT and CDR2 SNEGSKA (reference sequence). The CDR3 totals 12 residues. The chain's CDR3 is CSARWDSYEQYF. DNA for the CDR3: TGCAGTGCTAGGTGGGATTCCTACGAGCAGTACTTC.

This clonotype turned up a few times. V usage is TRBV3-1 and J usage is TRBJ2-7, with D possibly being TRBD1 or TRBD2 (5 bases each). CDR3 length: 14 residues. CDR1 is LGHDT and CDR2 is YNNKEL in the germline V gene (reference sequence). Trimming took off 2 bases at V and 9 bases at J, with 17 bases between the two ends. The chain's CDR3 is CASSQTGTAPAQYF. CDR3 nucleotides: TGTGCCAGCAGCCAAACCGGGACGGCTCCGGCGCAGTACTTC.

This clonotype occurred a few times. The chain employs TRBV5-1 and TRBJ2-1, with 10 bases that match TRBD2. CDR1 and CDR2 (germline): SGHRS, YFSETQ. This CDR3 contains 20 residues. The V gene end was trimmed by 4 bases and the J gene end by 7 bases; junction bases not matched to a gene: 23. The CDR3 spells CASSLNSGGVRTSGLNEQFF. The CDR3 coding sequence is TGCGCCAGCAGCCTGAATTCAGGCGGGGTAAGGACTAGCGGATTAAATGAGCAGTTCTTC.